These 3 T cell receptor beta chains originate from one sample sequenced in a study of cytomegalovirus exposure and HLA in healthy donors. Some clones are missing from TCRdb's copy, which holds only in-frame ones; the method was immunoSEQ multiplex PCR. The sample shows tens of thousands of clones, just over 95% of them seen only once. The sequenced sample was PBMCs. The source is a woman aged 18-29 years in good health and CMV-seropositive.

This clone appeared a single time. The genes are TRBV19 and TRBJ1-1; a weak D match, TRBD1 (6 bases). This CDR3 is 14 amino acids long. Germline CDR1 LNHDA, CDR2 SQIVND (reference sequence). Trimming cost V 0 bases and J 6 bases, with 11 bases left between them. The DNA for the CDR3 is TGTGCCAGTAGTATAGATCTAGAGGGGGCTGAAGCTTTCTTT. Its protein product is CASSIDLEGAEAFF.

The chain carries TRBV5-5 and TRBJ2-2; possible D gene TRBD2, 5 bases. The CDR3 consists of 14 residues. CDR1 and CDR2 (germline): SGHKS, YYEKEE (reference sequence). Trimming shortened V by 0 bases and J by 6 bases, and 9 bases separated the two germline ends. CDR3 DNA sequence: TGTGCCAGCAGCTTGGGCATGAGGGCCGGGGAGCTGTTTTTT. Translation gives CASSLGMRAGELFF.

This rearrangement joins TRBV7-8 to TRBJ2-7; weak D call: TRBD1 (5 bases). V lost 5 bases and J 3 bases, leaving 14 bases between the germline ends. The germline V gene encodes CDR1 SGHVS and CDR2 FQNEAQ. There are 14 residues in the CDR3. CDR3 nucleotide sequence: TGTGCCAGCAGCCCTCCCGACAGACTCTACGAGCAGTACTTC. Its translation: CASSPPDRLYEQYF.